This T cell receptor beta chain stems from a study of cytomegalovirus exposure and HLA in healthy donors. At the level of the study: The approximately 130 validation repertoires were reported in a later analysis to have been generated on the same platform as the roughly 680 first-cohort repertoires.

Trimming cost V 6 bases and J 4 bases; bases outside gene matches: 8. Germline CDR1 is MNHEY and CDR2 is SMNVEV (reference sequence). CDR3 size: 15 residues. Of note for this clone: Its antigen is not known.

General study points: Most TCR sequences proved rare, with some public TCRs found in many donors. According to a subsequent analysis, TCR clusters from the first cohort were inclined to appear together in the roughly 120 validation repertoires.

Clones were read by immunoSEQ multiplex PCR, and TCRdb kept only the in-frame ones, dropping some. The data contain under 200,000 clones, roughly 91% of them singletons. This clonotype was sampled from a man aged 18 to 29 in good health and CMV-seropositive. The genes are TRBV27 and TRBJ2-1; 8 bases line up with TRBD1. The source material was PBMCs. In nucleotides, the CDR3 is TGTGCCAGCAGCCCAGGGGGCACGACTTACAATGAGCAGTTCTTC. It is translated as CASSPGGTTYNEQFF.